A single sample gave rise to the 23 T cell receptor beta chains below, sequenced in a study of blood T cell repertoires in COVID-19. Repertoires were generated with immunoSEQ multiplex PCR, while TCRdb's copy carries only in-frame clones and drops some. The sample shows around 170,000 clones, around 84% of them seen only once. Sequenced material: peripheral blood. All receptors derive from a man aged 25 to 40 with active or convalescent COVID-19.

This clone was seen a handful of times. At one boundary the junction diverges from the germline segment, which might be a read error. The chain recombines TRBV7-7 with TRBJ2-2; D is ambiguous. CDR3 length: 13 residues. Per germline, CDR1 SSHAT and CDR2 FNYEAQ (reference sequence). The CDR3 nucleotides read TGTGCTAGCAGTTACGAGATTCCCGGGGAGCTGTTTTTT. It codes for CASSYEIPGELFF. The whole variable domain, remainder taken from reference TRBV7-7 and TRBJ2-2, is GAGVSQSPRYKVTKRGQDVTLRCDPISSHATLYWYQQALGQGPEFLTYFNYEAQPDKSGLPSDRFSAERPEGSISTLTIQRTEQRDSAMYRCASSYEIPGELFFGEGSRLTVL.

This clone occurred a few times. The chain carries TRBV10-1 and TRBJ2-5; 8 bases map to TRBD1. V lost 6 bases, J lost 2 bases, and 5 bases stayed unmatched. Per germline, CDR1 WNHNN and CDR2 SYGVQD (reference sequence). The CDR3 totals 14 residues. CDR3 region: CASSPYRGQETQYF. The CDR3 DNA is TGCGCCAGCAGCCCTTACAGGGGGCAAGAGACCCAGTACTTC.

The CDR3 sequence is CSWESHQSIAKNIQYF. The CDR3 DNA reads as TGTTCCTGGGAGTCACACCAATCCATAGCCAAAAACATTCAGTACTTC. This rearrangement joins TRBV5-4 to TRBJ2-4; the D gene is possibly TRBD2 (5 bases). This CDR3 is 16 amino acids long. The V gene's germline CDR1 is SGHNT and CDR2 YYREEE (reference sequence).

The V gene is TRBV6-5, the J gene TRBJ2-7; 10 bases are shared with TRBD2. This CDR3 has 14 residues. V was clipped by 5 bases and J by 3 bases; unmatched bases: 4. CDR1 and CDR2 (germline): MNHEY, SVGAGI. The CDR3 reads CASSQRTSGYEQYF. CDR3 DNA: TGTGCCAGCAGTCAGCGGACTAGCGGCTACGAGCAGTACTTC.

V is TRBV6-6 and J is TRBJ1-5; 9 positions agree with TRBD1. The CDR3 extends over 14 amino acids. CDR1 and CDR2 (germline): MNHNY, SVGAGI (reference sequence). V shed 8 bases and J 6 bases; nucleotides not matched to a gene: 8. DNA for the CDR3: TGTGCCAGCTGCAGGACAGGGGAGGGTCAGCCCCAGCATTTT. It translates to CASCRTGEGQPQHF.

The chain uses TRBV5-6 and TRBJ1-1, with D possibly TRBD1 on 6 matching bases. There are 12 residues in the CDR3. Germline V gives CDR1 SGHDT, CDR2 YYEEEE. The V gene lost 2 bases and the J gene lost 7 bases, with 9 bases spanning the gap. In DNA form, the CDR3 reads TGTGCCAGCAGCTTACAGGGCCTTGAAGCTTTCTTT. Amino acid sequence: CASSLQGLEAFF.

This clone was seen a few times. The chain employs TRBV6-5 and TRBJ1-2; 8 nucleotides line up with TRBD1. The CDR3 loop spans 15 amino acids. V lost 5 bases and J lost 5; bases outside the gene matches: 10. Germline CDR1 is MNHEY and CDR2 is SVGAGI. The CDR3 sequence is CASSTLGQATYGYTF. The CDR3 coding sequence is TGTGCCAGCAGTACGCTGGGACAGGCTACGTATGGCTACACCTTC.

CDR3 protein: CASSQDPGQVGKGYTF. The CDR3 bases are TGCGCCAGCAGCCAAGACCCTGGACAGGTCGGAAAGGGCTACACCTTC. The V gene is TRBV4-1, the J gene TRBJ1-2; TRBD1 aligns across 7 bases. Germline trimming cut 0 bases from V and 8 bases from J; bases unmatched to any gene: 12. Germline V gene data show CDR1 as MGHRA and CDR2 as YSYEKL. The CDR3 sequence is 16 residues long.

V gene TRBV6-1 combines with J gene TRBJ2-7; D perhaps matches TRBD1 (6 bases). Trimming took 0 bases from V and 7 from J, leaving 13 bases between them. Per the germline V gene, CDR1 is MNHNS and CDR2 is SASEGT. The CDR3 totals 14 residues. CDR3 bases: TGTGCCAGCAGTGAAGCGGCCAGGGGCCGAGAGCAGTACGTC. Translating it yields CASSEAARGREQYV.

In DNA, the CDR3 is TGTGCCAGCAGCTTGGCCGGCGGGCAGCCCCAGCATTTT. Its protein is CASSLAGGQPQHF. V usage is TRBV7-6 and J usage is TRBJ1-5; the D is unclear. Germline V gene lookup returns CDR1 SGHVS and CDR2 FNYEAQ. The CDR3 loop spans 13 amino acids. V shed 3 bases and J shed 7 bases, with 10 bases lying between them. The variable domain in full, with the rest retrieved from reference TRBV7-6 and TRBJ1-5, is GAGVSQSPRYKVTKRGQDVALRCDPISGHVSLYWYRQALGQGPEFLTYFNYEAQQDKSGLPNDRFSAERPEGSISTLTIQRTEQRDSAMYRCASSLAGGQPQHFGDGTRLSIL.

This sequence joins TRBV28 and TRBJ1-1; no reliable D call. Germline V gene lookup returns CDR1 MDHEN and CDR2 SYDVKM. The V gene lost 7 bases and the J gene lost 0 bases, with 6 bases spanning the gap. The CDR3 has 12 residues. The CDR3 nucleotides are TGTGCCAGCACGCGGATGAACACTGAAGCTTTCTTT. Translated, it gives CASTRMNTEAFF.

This clone occurred a few times. This chain links TRBV6-1 with TRBJ1-4; TRBD1 aligns across 10 bases. V lost 1 base to trimming and J lost 5 bases; unmatched junction nucleotides: 4. The germline V gene encodes CDR1 MNHNS and CDR2 SASEGT. The CDR3 is 16 residues long. This CDR3 is CASSEGLGQGNEKLFF. The DNA for the CDR3 is TGTGCCAGCAGTGAAGGGTTGGGACAGGGGAATGAAAAACTGTTTTTT.

The rearrangement joins TRBV2 to TRBJ2-4, with TRBD2 matching 11 bases. Trimming at V came to 5 bases and at J to 1 base, leaving 7 bases not matched to a gene. This CDR3 comprises 17 residues. Germline lookup yields CDR1 SNHLY and CDR2 FYNNEI. CDR3 sequence: CASSPRLAGPAKNIQYF. In nucleotides, the CDR3 is TGTGCCAGCAGTCCCCGACTAGCGGGACCGGCCAAAAACATTCAGTACTTC.

This clone occurred a few times. The chain couples TRBV6-5 to TRBJ1-2; no reliable D call. V shed 6 bases and J shed 0 bases, with 8 bases lying between them. Germline lookup yields CDR1 MNHEY and CDR2 SVGAGI. The CDR3 has 13 residues. This CDR3 is CASRIHANYGYTF. The DNA for the CDR3 is TGTGCCAGCAGAATACACGCTAACTATGGCTACACCTTC.

The chain carries TRBV6-1 and TRBJ1-3, with 9 bases matching TRBD1. The CDR3 runs 15 residues. J lost 0 bases, V lost 3 bases, and 0 bases had no gene match. CDR1 and CDR2 (germline): MNHNS, SASEGT. Here the CDR3 reads CASSEDRGSGNTIYF. The CDR3 DNA is TGTGCCAGCAGTGAGGACAGGGGCTCTGGAAACACCATATATTTT.

The V gene is TRBV11-2, the J gene TRBJ2-3; 14 bases agree with TRBD2. Trimming at V came to 7 bases and at J to 6 bases, leaving 9 bases not matched to a gene. The CDR3 spans 16 residues. Germline loops: CDR1 SGHAT, CDR2 FQNNGV. The CDR3 is CASNPPGLAGADTQYF. For the CDR3, the DNA is TGTGCCAGCAACCCTCCGGGACTAGCGGGAGCGGATACGCAGTATTTT.

The chain carries TRBV14 and TRBJ1-1, with 9 positions matching TRBD1. Germline V gene lookup returns CDR1 SGHDN and CDR2 FVKESK. The CDR3 loop spans 14 amino acids. Losses at the gene ends were 2 bases for V and 5 bases for J; bases not matched to a gene: 3. Written as DNA, the CDR3 is TGTGCCAGCAGCCAAAACAGGGGGCTGACTGAAGCTTTCTTT. This sequence encodes CASSQNRGLTEAFF.

CDR3 DNA: TGTGCCAGCAGTTCCACAGGGTACGCAGATACGCAGTATTTT. Its protein product is CASSSTGYADTQYF. The V gene is TRBV28, the J gene TRBJ2-3; perhaps TRBD1 as D (6 bases). Per germline, CDR1 MDHEN and CDR2 SYDVKM. The CDR3 covers 14 residues. Trimming removed 4 bases from V and 4 bases from J, with 12 bases in between.

The J gene is TRBJ1-2, the V gene TRBV19; a weak D match, TRBD1 (6 bases). V dropped 3 bases and J dropped 8 bases, with 13 bases sitting between them. The CDR3 is 13 amino acids. Germline CDR1 and CDR2: LNHDA and SQIVND (reference sequence). This CDR3 is CASSIRGGRGYTF. In DNA form, the CDR3 reads TGTGCCAGTAGTATCCGGGGGGGCAGGGGCTACACCTTC.

This clone was counted a single time. The chain combines TRBV15 with TRBJ2-7; weak D call: TRBD2 (6 bases). The germline gives CDR1 LNHNV, CDR2 YYDKDF (reference sequence). This CDR3 contains 14 residues. The ends were cut back, 0 bases at V and 1 base at J, with 7 bases in the middle. Here the CDR3 DNA reads TGTGCCACCAGCAGAGAAGGAGGGTCCTACGAGCAGTACGTC. Its translation is CATSREGGSYEQYV.

This clone was recorded once. V gene TRBV3-1 (or the pseudogene TRBV3-2) combines with J gene TRBJ1-4; 8 bases are a match to TRBD1. The CDR3 has 14 residues. Trimming removed 1 base from V and 8 bases from J; junction bases left unmatched: 3. Germline-derived CDR1 and CDR2 are LGHDT and YNNKEL (reference sequence). CDR3 sequence reads: CASSQVQGEEKLFF. For the CDR3, the DNA is TGTGCCAGCAGCCAAGTACAGGGGGAAGAAAAACTGTTTTTT.

The chain links TRBV28 to TRBJ2-7; 8 bases line up with TRBD2. V dropped 5 bases and J dropped 5; count of bases not matched to a gene: 11. There are 15 residues in the CDR3. Germline V CDR1 and CDR2: MDHEN, SYDVKM. CDR3 bases: TGTGCCAGCAGTCCCGTCGGGAACGGGGGGGACGAGCAGTACGTC. The encoded protein is CASSPVGNGGDEQYV.

The chain is built from TRBV27 and TRBJ1-2; D is perhaps TRBD1 (5 bases). This CDR3 has 13 amino acids. Germline V gene lookup returns CDR1 MNHEY and CDR2 SMNVEV (reference sequence). Deletions cut 6 bases from V and 6 bases from J, with 14 bases between. Written as DNA, the CDR3 is TGTGCCAGCAGCCTCAGGGAAGGTGATGGCTACACCTTC. Translated: CASSLREGDGYTF.